The T cell receptor beta chain described here comes from a study of T cell clonality in common variable immunodeficiency. Study-level results: Compared with controls, CVID subjects had fewer shared TCRbeta clones. CVID subjects showed higher TCRbeta clonality than healthy controls.

Heparinized whole blood, roughly 4.5 to 9 ml, came from each donor. Germline V gene sequence: CDR1 SGHTA, CDR2 FQGNSA. The CDR3 is made up of 14 amino acids. TCRdb keeps only in-frame clones here, not all; method: immunoSEQ multiplex PCR. Observed are 35,000 to 50,000 clones, no singletons, with the top ten taking about 1.3%. As regards this clone: The antigen remains unidentified. At one end the junction does not follow the germline gene, possibly because of a read error. The read terminates 3 residues ahead of where the CDR3 ends, so the germline J gene completes it.

The sample taken for sequencing was peripheral blood mononuclear cells. The gene calls are TRBV7-2 and TRBJ2-5, with D unresolved. This TCR derives from a person aged 18 to 75 in good health. The CDR3 DNA, read in part, is TGTGCCAGCGGCTTAGTGTCCCGCACAGATACC. This encodes CASGLVSRTDT. In full, the CDR3 is CASGLVSRTDTQYF.